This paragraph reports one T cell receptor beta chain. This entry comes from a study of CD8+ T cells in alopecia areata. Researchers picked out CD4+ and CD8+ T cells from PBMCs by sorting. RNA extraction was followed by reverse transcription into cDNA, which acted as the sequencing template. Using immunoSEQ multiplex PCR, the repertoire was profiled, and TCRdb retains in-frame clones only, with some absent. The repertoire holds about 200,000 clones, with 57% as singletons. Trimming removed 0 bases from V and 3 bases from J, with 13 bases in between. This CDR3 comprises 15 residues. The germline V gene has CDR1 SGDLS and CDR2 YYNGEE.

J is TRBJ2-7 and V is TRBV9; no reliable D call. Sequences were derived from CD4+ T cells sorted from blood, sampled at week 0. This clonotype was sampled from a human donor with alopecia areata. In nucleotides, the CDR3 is TGTGCCAGCAGCGTAGCCCCGGAGCCCCTCTACGAGCAGTACTTC. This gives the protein CASSVAPEPLYEQYF.